Included here is one T cell receptor (beta chain) sequence, with context. What it recognizes is unknown. Time point reported: persistent/refractory GD, antithyroid drugs over 5 years with positive TRAb. After RNA was extracted from PBMCs, the TCR library was made from it. As collected, the peripheral blood samples measured about 9.6 milliliters each and went into EDTA tubes. CDR3-region Arm-PCR and iRepertoire HTBI primers produced the TCR beta libraries. From the multiplex PCR reads, TCRdb called clonotypes with MiXCR, one entry per CDR3 protein. Here the sample spans under 500,000 distinct CDR3 sequences, less than 25% being singletons. The data stem from a study of regulatory T cells in long-lasting Graves disease. Overall study results and limits: Persistent disease preferred TRBV28, TRBJ1-2 and TRBJ2-5. Only peripheral blood was studied, not thyroid tissue.

Germline CDR1 reads MDHEN; CDR2 reads SYDVKM. The CDR3 is made up of 15 amino acids. Losses at the gene ends were 4 bases for V and 4 bases for J; bases not matched to a gene: 6. This TCR was recovered from a female donor with Graves disease. This chain uses TRBV28 with TRBJ2-3; 9 bases align to TRBD1. Specimen: peripheral blood mononuclear cells (PBMCs), collected when the disease was refractory, from a patient treated with antithyroid drugs. CDR3 DNA sequence: TGTGCCAGCAGTTCTCCGGGACAGGGCGCAGATACGCAGTATTTT. Protein product: CASSSPGQGADTQYF.